The present T cell receptor (beta chain) was sequenced within a study of blood T cells in healthy people across ages. General study results and limits: Older individuals had lower TCR beta diversity per million T cells (the decline was roughly linear). Long-lived and aged donors differed, with more naive CD4+ cells and higher diversity in the long-lived.

As for this clonotype: Its cognate antigen is unknown.

V lost 3 bases to trimming and J lost 11 bases; unmatched junction nucleotides: 8. Germline V gene sequence: CDR1 SEHNR, CDR2 FQNEAQ (reference sequence). The CDR3 is 15 amino acids. The use of a sample-barcoded 5' primer and a J-beta primer mix characterized a second PCR of roughly 7 to 11 cycles. Each TCR beta cDNA got a 12-nucleotide random molecular identifier. Via MiXCR, TCRdb re-called the 5' RACE reads, giving one row per CDR3 protein. Of 1,100,000 or so distinct CDR3 sequences listed, 40% to 55% are singletons. Sequencing input: blood. This chain links TRBV7-9 with TRBJ2-5, with 14 bases fitting TRBD2. The TCR originated in a woman in her fifties or sixties in good health. The CDR3 region has the DNA TGTGCCAGCAGCTTGCCCCTGGGACTAGCGGGAGAGCAGTACTTC. This gives the protein CASSLPLGLAGEQYF.